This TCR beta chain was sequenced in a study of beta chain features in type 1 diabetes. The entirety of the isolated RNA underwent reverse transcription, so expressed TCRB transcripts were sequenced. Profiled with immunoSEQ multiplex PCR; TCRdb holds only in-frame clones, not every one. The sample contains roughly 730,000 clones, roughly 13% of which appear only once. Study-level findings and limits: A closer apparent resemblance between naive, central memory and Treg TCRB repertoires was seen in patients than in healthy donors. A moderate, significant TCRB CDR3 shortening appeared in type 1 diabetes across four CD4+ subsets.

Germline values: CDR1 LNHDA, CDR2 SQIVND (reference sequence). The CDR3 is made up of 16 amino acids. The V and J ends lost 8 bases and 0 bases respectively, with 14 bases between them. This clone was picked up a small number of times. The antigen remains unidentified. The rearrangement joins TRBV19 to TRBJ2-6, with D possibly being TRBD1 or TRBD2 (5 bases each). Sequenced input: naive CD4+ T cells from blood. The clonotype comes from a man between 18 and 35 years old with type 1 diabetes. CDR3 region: CASLRDATSGANVLTF. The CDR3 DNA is TGTGCCAGTCTCCGGGACGCAACCTCTGGGGCCAACGTCCTGACTTTC.